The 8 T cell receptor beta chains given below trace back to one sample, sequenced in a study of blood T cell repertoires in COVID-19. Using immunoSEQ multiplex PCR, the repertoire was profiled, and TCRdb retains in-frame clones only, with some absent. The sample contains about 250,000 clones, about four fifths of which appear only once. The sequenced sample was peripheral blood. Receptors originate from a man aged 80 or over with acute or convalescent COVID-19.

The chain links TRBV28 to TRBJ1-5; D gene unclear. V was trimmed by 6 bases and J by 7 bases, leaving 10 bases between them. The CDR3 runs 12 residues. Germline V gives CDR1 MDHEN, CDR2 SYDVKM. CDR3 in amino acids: CASRTGGQPQHF. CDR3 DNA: TGTGCCAGCAGGACGGGAGGACAGCCCCAGCATTTT.

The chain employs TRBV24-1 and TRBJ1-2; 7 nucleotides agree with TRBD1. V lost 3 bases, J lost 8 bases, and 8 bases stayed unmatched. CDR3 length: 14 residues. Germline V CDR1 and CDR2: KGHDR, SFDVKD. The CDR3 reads CATSDRQGVRGYTF. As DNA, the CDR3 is TGTGCCACCAGTGATCGACAGGGAGTGAGAGGCTACACCTTC.

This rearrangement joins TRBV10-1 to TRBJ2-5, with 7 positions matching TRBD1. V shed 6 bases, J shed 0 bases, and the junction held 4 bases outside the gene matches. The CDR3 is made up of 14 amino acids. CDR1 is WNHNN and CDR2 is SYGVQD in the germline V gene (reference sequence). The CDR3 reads CASRAGTDQETQYF. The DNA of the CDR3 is TGCGCCAGCAGGGCCGGGACAGACCAAGAGACCCAGTACTTC.

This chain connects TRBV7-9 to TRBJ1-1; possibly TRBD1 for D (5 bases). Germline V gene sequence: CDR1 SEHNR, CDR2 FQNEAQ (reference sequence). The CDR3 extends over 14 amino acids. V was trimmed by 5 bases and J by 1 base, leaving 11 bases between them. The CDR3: CASSPFGGNTEAFF. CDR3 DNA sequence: TGTGCCAGCAGCCCGTTCGGGGGGAACACTGAAGCTTTCTTT.

CDR3 protein: CASSPPSSTDTQYF. The CDR3 DNA is TGTGCCAGCTCACCACCGAGTAGCACAGATACGCAGTATTTT. The V call is TRBV18, the J call TRBJ2-3, with no clear D. This CDR3 has 14 amino acids. Trimming left V 0 bases short and J 0 bases short, with 4 bases between. Germline values: CDR1 KGHSH, CDR2 LQKENI.

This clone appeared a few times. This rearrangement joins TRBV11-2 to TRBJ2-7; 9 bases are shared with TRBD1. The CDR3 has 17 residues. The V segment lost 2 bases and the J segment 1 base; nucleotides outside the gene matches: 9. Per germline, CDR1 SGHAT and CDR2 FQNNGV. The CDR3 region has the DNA TGTGCCAGCAGCTTACTACCCGGGACAGGGACTTCCTACGAGCAGTACTTC. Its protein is CASSLLPGTGTSYEQYF.

The CDR3 loop is CASSQVRKGGGNSPLHF. CDR3 nucleotides: TGTGCCAGCAGCCAAGTCCGAAAAGGGGGCGGCAATTCACCCCTCCACTTT. The V and J genes are TRBV14 and TRBJ1-6; 7 bases fit TRBD1. Unmatched junction bases numbered 10, after V lost 1 base and J lost 7 bases. This CDR3 has 17 residues. CDR1 is SGHDN and CDR2 is FVKESK in the germline V gene.

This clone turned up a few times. The CDR3 DNA sequence: TGTGCCAGCAGCCCCACAGGGGGCAATGGCTACACCTTC. Amino acids: CASSPTGGNGYTF. The chain links TRBV3-1 (or the pseudogene TRBV3-2) to TRBJ1-2; 9 bases match TRBD1. The germline gives CDR1 LGHDT, CDR2 YNNKEL (reference sequence). The CDR3 sequence is 13 residues long. After removal of 4 bases from V and 6 bases from J, the junction contained 3 bases not matched to a gene.